This entry is about one T cell receptor (beta chain). The antigen is undetermined. These data originate in a study of cytomegalovirus exposure and HLA in healthy donors. Study-level findings and limits: On later analysis, the bulk of CMV-associated TCR beta chains appeared to be HLA-restricted. The authors reported that TCR beta sequences could predict HLA-A and HLA-B alleles. These predictions were accurate for most subjects in the first cohort. High sensitivity and specificity were reportedly achieved when the classifier diagnosed cytomegalovirus status.

V gave up 2 bases and J gave up 1 base; unmatched junction bases: 9. CDR3 size: 17 residues. In germline, CDR1 is SGHTA, CDR2 FQGTGA. Amplification used 60 Vbeta primers and 13 Jbeta primers. Sequencing was performed with immunoSEQ multiplex PCR; in TCRdb, only in-frame clones are kept and a portion is missing. Of around 85,000 clones in the sample, approximately 75% are singletons; the top ten hold 4.2%. Source material: PBMCs. V and J are TRBV7-3 and TRBJ2-5, with TRBD2 matching 8 bases. This TCR came from a man aged 55 to 70 in good health and CMV-seronegative. CDR3 amino acids: CASSLDGGGPLQETQYF. CDR3 DNA sequence: TGTGCCAGCAGCTTAGATGGCGGGGGGCCCCTCCAAGAGACCCAGTACTTC.